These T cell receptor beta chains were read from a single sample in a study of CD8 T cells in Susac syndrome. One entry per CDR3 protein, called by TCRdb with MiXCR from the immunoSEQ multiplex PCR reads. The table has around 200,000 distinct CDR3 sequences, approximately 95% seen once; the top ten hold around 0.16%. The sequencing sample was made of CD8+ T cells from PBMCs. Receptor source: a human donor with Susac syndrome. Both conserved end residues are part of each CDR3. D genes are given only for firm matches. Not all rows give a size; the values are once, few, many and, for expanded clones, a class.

TGCGCCAGCAGCCAAGACCGGGGTGGGGACGGAAGCCAAGAGACCCAGTACTTC CASSQDRGGDGSQETQYF TRBV4-1 NA NA TRBJ2-5
TGTGCCTGTCAGGGCGTGAACACTGAAGCTTTCTTT CACQGVNTEAFF TRBV30 NA NA TRBJ1-1
TGTGCCTGGAGTGTACCTGCAACTAATGAAAAACTGTTTTTT CAWSVPATNEKLFF TRBV30 once NA TRBJ1-4
TGTGCCAGTAGTACATCTAGCGGGAGGGCCAATGAGCAGTTCTTC CASSTSSGRANEQFF TRBV19 NA TRBD2 TRBJ2-1
TGTGCCAGCAGTTTCCTGGCGGCAGGGGGTAACGAGCAGTACTTC CASSFLAAGGNEQYF TRBV27 NA TRBD1 TRBJ2-7
TGTGCCAGTGACCCAGGACAGGGCTTCGAAGAGACCCAGTACTTC CASDPGQGFEETQYF TRBV19 NA TRBD1 TRBJ2-5
TGTGCCAGCAGTTTAGGACTAGTTTTCTCAGATACGCAGTATTTT CASSLGLVFSDTQYF TRBV28 NA TRBD2 TRBJ2-3
TGCAGCGGGTTAGAGAACTACGAGCAGTACTTC CSGLENYEQYF TRBV29-1 few NA TRBJ2-7
TGTGCCAGCAGCCCCGGGACAGGGGGACGCGAGACCCAGTACTTC CASSPGTGGRETQYF TRBV6-6 NA TRBD1 TRBJ2-5
TGTGCCAGTCGGCTAGGTCAAAGCGGGGAGCTGTTTTTT CASRLGQSGELFF TRBV27 once NA TRBJ2-2
TGTGCCAGCAGCGGGGCGGACGCCTCCTACGAGCAGTACTTC CASSGADASYEQYF TRBV9 NA NA TRBJ2-7
TGTGCCAGCAGCCAGCGCCTAGCGGGGTCGGAGACCCAGTACTTC CASSQRLAGSETQYF TRBV14 NA TRBD2 TRBJ2-5
TGTGCCTGGAGTGTGGGGGACAGGGCCTACGAGCAGTACTTC CAWSVGDRAYEQYF TRBV30 NA TRBD1 TRBJ2-7
TGTGCCAGCAGCCAAGCCATCGCGGGGGGATACAATGAGCAGTTCTTC CASSQAIAGGYNEQFF TRBV3-1 once TRBD2 TRBJ2-1
TGTGCCAGCAGTTTCTCCTCGGGGTACACTGAAGCTTTCTTT CASSFSSGYTEAFF TRBV27 NA NA TRBJ1-1
TGCGCCAGCAGCGAACGTAGAGGGCAGGGGTTTGGAGAGACCCAGTACTTC CASSERRGQGFGETQYF TRBV5-1 once NA TRBJ2-5
TGTGCCAGCACCGAACTAACTGAAGCTTTCTTT CASTELTEAFF TRBV6-6 NA NA TRBJ1-1
TGTGCCAGCAGCGAAGACTTGACATACGAGCAGTACTTC CASSEDLTYEQYF TRBV3-1 NA NA TRBJ2-7
TGCGCCAGCAGCCAAATTGATTTAGTCCTGGGTTTCTACGAGCAGTACTTC CASSQIDLVLGFYEQYF TRBV4-1 NA NA TRBJ2-7
TGTGCCAGCAGTCTGACAGGGGGCAACGAGCAGTACTTC CASSLTGGNEQYF TRBV2 NA TRBD1 TRBJ2-7
TGTGCCATCAGTGCTGTGAACACTGAAGCTTTCTTT CAISAVNTEAFF TRBV10-3 once NA TRBJ1-1
TGTGCCAGCAGCCAAGCCCCCGGGCAGCCCCAGCATTTT CASSQAPGQPQHF TRBV3-1 NA NA TRBJ1-5
TGTGCCAGCAGCCACGATAGTGCAGATACGCAGTATTTT CASSHDSADTQYF TRBV3-1 NA NA TRBJ2-3
TGTGCCAGCTCACCACGGCAGGGCGGGAGGGGCCCCGCCTACGAGCAGTACTTC CASSPRQGGRGPAYEQYF TRBV18 NA TRBD2 TRBJ2-7
TGTGCCAGCAGTTTATCGGGGAGGGAGACCCAGTACTTC CASSLSGRETQYF TRBV28 few NA TRBJ2-5
TGTGCCACCAGCAGATCCGTTCGGGAGTCCTCCTACGAGCAGTACTTC CATSRSVRESSYEQYF TRBV15 NA NA TRBJ2-7
TGTGCCTGGAGTTTCAAACAGGGCGGCGCTTTCTTT CAWSFKQGGAFF TRBV30 NA NA TRBJ1-1
TGCGCCAGCAGTGACTCAGGGGACGACAAAAACATTCAGTACTTC CASSDSGDDKNIQYF TRBV10-2 NA NA TRBJ2-4
TGTGCCAGCAGCTCCTGGCAAGCGGGGGAAGAGACCCAGTACTTC CASSSWQAGEETQYF TRBV6-5 NA TRBD2 TRBJ2-5
TGCAGCACACGACAGGGCAATCAGCCCCAGCATTTT CSTRQGNQPQHF TRBV29-1 NA NA TRBJ1-5
TGTGCCAGCTCATACAGGGATCAAGAGACCCAGTACTTC CASSYRDQETQYF TRBV18 NA NA TRBJ2-5
TGCGCCAGCAGCTCTACCGGGACTACCTACGAGCAGTACTTC CASSSTGTTYEQYF TRBV5-1 NA TRBD2 TRBJ2-7
TGTGCCAGCAGTATAGCGGGAATAGGAAATGAGCAGTTCTTC CASSIAGIGNEQFF TRBV6-5 NA TRBD2 TRBJ2-1
TGTGCCAGCAGTTACTCGATTTTATCGGGAGAGTATGGCTACACCTTC CASSYSILSGEYGYTF TRBV6-5 NA NA TRBJ1-2
TGTGCCAGCAGTGAAGCGGGATTCTACGAGCAGTACTTC CASSEAGFYEQYF TRBV2 once NA TRBJ2-7
TGTGCCAGCAGCCAAGATGCGGGACAACCCTACGAGCAGTACTTC CASSQDAGQPYEQYF TRBV4-2 NA NA TRBJ2-7
TGTGCCTGGAGCATTAACTATGGCTACACCTTC CAWSINYGYTF TRBV30 NA NA TRBJ1-2
TGTGCCAGCAGCTCCGGGCCAATCCCCGATTTCTACAATGAGCAGTTCTTC CASSSGPIPDFYNEQFF TRBV11-2 NA NA TRBJ2-1
TGCGCCAGCAGCCAAGTTCAAGGATTCAATCAGCCCCAGCATTTT CASSQVQGFNQPQHF TRBV4-1 NA NA TRBJ1-5
TGCGCCAGCAGCCTGAATGGCGGGGCAGGCAATGAGCAGTTCTTC CASSLNGGAGNEQFF TRBV5-1 NA NA TRBJ2-1
TGTGCCAGCAGCCAAGGACAGGGGGACGAGCAGTACTTC CASSQGQGDEQYF TRBV3-1 NA TRBD1 TRBJ2-7
TGTGCCAGCACTACGACAGGGGAGAACACTGAAGCTTTCTTT CASTTTGENTEAFF TRBV12-3/TRBV12-4 NA TRBD1 TRBJ1-1
TGTGCAGTGCAGGGTTCCTACGAGCAGTACTTC CAVQGSYEQYF TRBV3-1 NA NA TRBJ2-7
TGTGCCAGCAGCTTAGTCGGACCCGGGGATACGCAGTATTTT CASSLVGPGDTQYF TRBV7-9 once NA TRBJ2-3
TGTGCCAGCAGTTTCGACGCCAATCAGCCCCAGCATTTT CASSFDANQPQHF TRBV12-3/TRBV12-4 NA NA TRBJ1-5
TGCAGCGTTAAACACCCCCTCGGAGCTAACTATGGCTACACCTTC CSVKHPLGANYGYTF TRBV29-1 NA NA TRBJ1-2
TGTGCCAGCAGTTTCACAGGGAGCTCCTACGAGCAGTACTTC CASSFTGSSYEQYF TRBV12-3/TRBV12-4 NA NA TRBJ2-7
TGTGCCAGCAAAACCAATCAGCCCCAGCATTTT CASKTNQPQHF TRBV28 NA NA TRBJ1-5
TGCGCCAGCAGCCAAGAACTAGCGGGATTCACAGATACGCAGTATTTT CASSQELAGFTDTQYF TRBV4-1 NA TRBD2 TRBJ2-3
TGTGCCAGCAGCTTAGAGGGCGGGGGGGCCTCCGAGCAGTACTTC CASSLEGGGASEQYF TRBV11-2 NA TRBD2 TRBJ2-7
TGCGCCAGCAGGACAGAGGGCGAGACCCAGTACTTC CASRTEGETQYF TRBV5-1 once NA TRBJ2-5